This record covers a single T cell receptor beta chain. Its antigen is not identified. Looked up from germline, CDR1 is SGDLS and CDR2 is YYNGEE. The V end lost 6 bases, the J end lost 8 bases, and 20 bases lay between the germline ends. The CDR3 has 15 residues. This sample was taken from a study of cytomegalovirus exposure and HLA in healthy donors. Whole-study results and caveats: A prior analysis recorded that most TCR beta V segments were productive about 90% or about 30% of the time. Analysis performed later found more than 15,000 TCR beta sequences associated with HLA alleles at 0.05 false discovery rate. Three chains linked to CMV were shown in vitro to be specific for CMV antigens.

The PCR used 60 Vbeta and 13 Jbeta primers. Clones were read by immunoSEQ multiplex PCR, and TCRdb kept only the in-frame ones, dropping some. This repertoire comprises 130,000 to 150,000 clones; its ten largest clones make up around 0.96%. The receptor's source is a male donor in good health and CMV-seronegative. The sequenced sample was PBMCs. This chain links TRBV9 with TRBJ1-4, with a weak D call TRBD1 (5 bases). Written as DNA, the CDR3 is TGTGCCAGCAACTTGGGGGGGGGTTTAGGAGAAAAACTGTTTTTT. Protein product: CASNLGGGLGEKLFF.